Below, 27 T cell receptor beta chains from the same sample are listed, as sequenced in a study of control samples from healthy donors and cancer patients. The method was immunoSEQ multiplex PCR; TCRdb's version includes in-frame clones alone and lacks a portion of them. The data show about 220,000 clones, 90% to 95% seen once. Sequencing was carried out using blood. The receptors were gathered from a man between 50 and 59 years old in good health.

Written as DNA, the CDR3 is TGTGCCAGCAGTGAAACCCGGGATACAAGTCAGCCCCAGCATTTT. Translating gives CASSETRDTSQPQHF. This sequence joins TRBV2 and TRBJ1-5; D gene uncertain. Trimming took off 2 bases at V and 6 bases at J, with 14 bases between the two ends. Germline lookup yields CDR1 SNHLY and CDR2 FYNNEI. The CDR3 length is 15 residues.

The chain employs TRBV28 and TRBJ1-2; D unclear. V was pared by 6 bases and J by 4 bases, with 12 bases between. This CDR3 is 13 amino acids long. CDR1 and CDR2 from the germline V gene are MDHEN and SYDVKM. Here the CDR3 reads CASSPIHRYGYTF. CDR3 nucleotides: TGTGCCAGCAGCCCCATCCATCGCTATGGCTACACCTTC.

This CDR3 reads CASSQVPAHNQPQHF. The DNA for the CDR3 is TGCGCCAGCAGCCAAGTTCCCGCCCATAATCAGCCCCAGCATTTT. V is TRBV4-1 and J is TRBJ1-5; no clear D. CDR1 and CDR2 from the germline V gene are MGHRA and YSYEKL. The CDR3 totals 15 residues. V gave up 1 base and J gave up 4 bases, with 11 bases separating them.

The genes are TRBV29-1 and TRBJ2-5; 7 bases agree with TRBD1. The V and J ends lost 0 bases and 4 bases, in that order; junction bases with no gene match: 2. Germline V gene sequence: CDR1 SQVTM, CDR2 ANQGSEA. The CDR3 has 13 residues. The CDR3 loop reads CSVEERGRETQYF. CDR3 DNA: TGCAGCGTTGAAGAGAGGGGGCGAGAGACCCAGTACTTC. Looking up the rest from reference TRBV29-1 and TRBJ2-5 gives the full variable domain: SAVISQKPSRDICQRGTSLTIQCQVDSQVTMMFWYRQQPGQSLTLIATANQGSEATYESGFVIDKFPISRPNLTFSTLTVSNMSPEDSSIYLCSVEERGRETQYFGPGTRLLVL.

The rearrangement links TRBV5-6 to TRBJ2-5; D remains unclear. With 0 bases removed from V and 4 bases from J, the gap between germline ends came to 4 bases. The CDR3 sequence is 12 residues long. The germline CDR1 and CDR2 sequences are SGHDT and YYEEEE. For the CDR3, the DNA is TGTGCCAGCAGCTTGGCTACAGAGACCCAGTACTTC. It specifies CASSLATETQYF.

This clone was recorded a few times. CDR3 bases: TGTGCCAGCTCACGGGGACAGGACATATATTTT. Translated, it gives CASSRGQDIYF. This chain uses TRBV18 with TRBJ1-3; 8 positions agree with TRBD1. Germline lookup yields CDR1 KGHSH and CDR2 LQKENI. The CDR3 length is 11 residues. The trim removed 4 bases at V and 12 bases at J, leaving 2 bases unmatched.

For the CDR3, the DNA is TGTGCCAGCAGCTTAGGGTTCGACAGGGAGGTGAAGACCCAGTACTTC. Protein sequence: CASSLGFDREVKTQYF. This chain links TRBV7-9 with TRBJ2-5; D might be TRBD1 (7 bases). CDR3 length: 16 amino acids. In germline, CDR1 is SEHNR, CDR2 FQNEAQ (reference sequence). V was clipped by 1 base and J by 6 bases, with 18 bases between them.

The chain recombines TRBV6-6 with TRBJ1-1; tentative D call: TRBD1 (5 bases). Trimming removed 4 bases from V and 6 bases from J, with 18 bases in between. The germline V gene has CDR1 MNHNY and CDR2 SVGAGI (reference sequence). CDR3 length equals 15 residues. CDR3 sequence reads: CASSSPGPRTAEAFF. CDR3 sequence (DNA): TGTGCCAGCAGTTCCCCGGGACCCCGGACGGCTGAAGCTTTCTTT.

The chain combines TRBV5-1 with TRBJ2-5, with D perhaps matching TRBD2 (5 bases). Germline CDR1 is SGHRS and CDR2 is YFSETQ. The CDR3 is 13 amino acids. V lost 1 base, J lost 5 bases, and 9 bases lay in between. The CDR3 coding sequence is TGCGCCAGCAGCTTGCCTTCGGGGGAGACCCAGTACTTC. Its translation: CASSLPSGETQYF.

The rearrangement uses TRBV15 and TRBJ1-4; D is unresolved. CDR1 is LNHNV, CDR2 YYDKDF, per germline (reference sequence). The germline V and J ends were trimmed by 3 bases and 8 bases, with 16 bases remaining between them. The CDR3 spans 15 residues. CDR3 loop: CATSSGTKIVEKLFF. The CDR3 region has the DNA TGTGCCACCAGCAGTGGTACCAAGATCGTAGAAAAACTGTTTTTT.

V gene TRBV11-3 combines with J gene TRBJ2-7, with no clear D. V dropped 5 bases and J dropped 0 bases, with 5 bases sitting between them. Germline values: CDR1 SGHNT, CDR2 YENEEA. The CDR3 covers 12 residues. The CDR3, as DNA: TGTGCCAGCAGCGCCGACTCCTACGAGCAGTACTTC. Translated, it gives CASSADSYEQYF.

This chain connects TRBV6-5 to TRBJ1-1; D unresolved. Trimming took 5 bases from V and 12 from J, leaving 16 bases between them. CDR1 is MNHEY and CDR2 is SVGAGI in the germline V gene. This CDR3 region has 12 residues. The CDR3 loop is CASSRVPGQTFF. Written as DNA, the CDR3 is TGTGCCAGCAGTAGGGTTCCGGGCCAAACTTTCTTT.

The chain has TRBV19 and TRBJ1-1, with a weak D call TRBD1 (5 bases). CDR1 and CDR2 (germline): LNHDA, SQIVND (reference sequence). V was trimmed by 7 bases and J by 2 bases, leaving 20 bases between them. This CDR3 region has 16 residues. Here the CDR3 DNA reads TGTGCCAGTACCACCCAACGGGGGGTACCAAACACTGAAGCTTTCTTT. This gives the protein CASTTQRGVPNTEAFF.

The gene calls are TRBV5-5 and TRBJ1-1; a weak D match, TRBD1 (6 bases). This CDR3 comprises 15 residues. CDR1 is SGHKS, CDR2 YYEKEE, per germline (reference sequence). V lost 0 bases and J lost 4, with 13 bases in between. The CDR3 region has the DNA TGTGCCAGCAGCTTGGATGCCAGGGGTGGCACTGAAGCTTTCTTT. Residues: CASSLDARGGTEAFF.

This chain links TRBV28 with TRBJ1-2; D gene uncertain. Trimming left V 10 bases short and J 8 bases short, with 17 bases between. CDR1 is MDHEN and CDR2 is SYDVKM in the germline V gene. This CDR3 is 12 amino acids long. CDR3 loop: CAITASGSGYTF. The DNA of the CDR3 is TGTGCCATCACAGCTAGTGGGAGCGGCTACACCTTC.

The rearrangement joins TRBV18 to TRBJ2-7; 9 bases line up with TRBD2. The trim removed 3 bases at V and 1 base at J, leaving 10 bases unmatched. The germline V gene encodes CDR1 KGHSH and CDR2 LQKENI. This CDR3 region has 17 residues. The CDR3 nucleotides are TGTGCCAGCTCACCCGGGACTAGCTTGGATCCATCCTACGAGCAGTACTTC. The encoded protein is CASSPGTSLDPSYEQYF.

The V gene is TRBV4-1, the J gene TRBJ1-2, with D unclear. Germline values: CDR1 MGHRA, CDR2 YSYEKL. This CDR3 region has 14 residues. Trimming cost V 2 bases and J 8 bases, with 15 bases left between them. CDR3 sequence (DNA): TGCGCCAGCAGCCAACCCCCCGCGGGTCAGGGCTACACCTTC. As protein: CASSQPPAGQGYTF.

This chain uses TRBV11-3 with TRBJ2-3; no clear D. There are 14 residues in the CDR3. The germline V gene has CDR1 SGHNT and CDR2 YENEEA. Trimming shortened V by 3 bases and J by 2 bases, and 9 bases separated the two germline ends. The CDR3 sequence is CASSFSLTTDTQYF. The DNA of the CDR3 is TGTGCCAGCAGCTTTAGTCTTACCACAGATACGCAGTATTTT.

This clone was detected a few times. The gene calls are TRBV25-1 and TRBJ1-2, with D possibly TRBD1 on 5 matching bases. CDR3 length equals 16 residues. Deletions cut 3 bases from V and 4 bases from J, with 18 bases between. Per the germline V gene, CDR1 is MGHDK and CDR2 is SYGVNS. The CDR3 sequence: CASSEEGPPSRYGYTF. CDR3 nucleotide sequence: TGTGCCAGCAGTGAGGAGGGACCGCCGTCTCGCTATGGCTACACCTTC.

The table lists this clone with a count of one. The CDR3 DNA follows: TGTGCCAGCAGCCTGACAGGGGGAATTGGAAATTCACCCCTCCACTTT. Translated: CASSLTGGIGNSPLHF. This chain joins TRBV7-9 and TRBJ1-6, with 9 bases fitting TRBD1. The CDR3 length is 16 residues. Germline V gene lookup returns CDR1 SEHNR and CDR2 FQNEAQ (reference sequence). With V trimmed by 5 bases and J by 7 bases, 9 bases remained unmatched. The full variable domain, in which reference TRBV7-9 and TRBJ1-6 provide the parts outside the CDR3, is DTGVSQNPRHKITKRGQNVTFRCDPISEHNRLYWYRQTLGQGPEFLTYFQNEAQLEKSRLLSDRFSAERPKGSFSTLEIQRTEQGDSAMYLCASSLTGGIGNSPLHFGNGTRLTVT.

This chain uses TRBV7-9 with TRBJ2-5, with D perhaps assigned TRBD1 or TRBD2 (6 bases each). The CDR3 totals 13 residues. Germline loops: CDR1 SEHNR, CDR2 FQNEAQ (reference sequence). The ends were cut back, 5 bases at V and 4 bases at J, with 11 bases in the middle. The CDR3: CASSRRGSETQYF. CDR3 DNA: TGTGCCAGCAGCCGGAGGGGGTCAGAGACCCAGTACTTC.

V usage is TRBV7-2 and J usage is TRBJ2-3; 7 bases align to TRBD2. Looked up from germline, CDR1 is SGHTA and CDR2 is FQGNSA. Trimming cost V 4 bases and J 2 bases; bases outside gene matches: 9. The CDR3 totals 16 residues. The CDR3 sequence is CASSSPWGGDTDTQYF. For the CDR3, the DNA is TGTGCCAGCAGCTCCCCTTGGGGGGGGGACACAGATACGCAGTATTTT.

This chain connects TRBV19 to TRBJ1-2; 7 bases are a match to TRBD1. V was pared by 5 bases and J by 4 bases, with 10 bases of the junction left unmatched. Germline lookup yields CDR1 LNHDA and CDR2 SQIVND (reference sequence). The CDR3 covers 15 residues. CDR3 sequence reads: CASSLSRQGSYGYTF. DNA for the CDR3: TGTGCCAGTAGTCTCTCCCGACAGGGTTCCTATGGCTACACCTTC. Using reference TRBV19 and TRBJ1-2 for the parts outside the CDR3, the full variable domain is DGGITQSPKYLFRKEGQNVTLSCEQNLNHDAMYWYRQDPGQGLRLIYYSQIVNDFQKGDIAEGYSVSREKKESFPLTVTSAQKNPTAFYLCASSLSRQGSYGYTFGSGTRLTVV.

V is TRBV5-4 and J is TRBJ2-2; 8 bases match TRBD2. The germline V gene has CDR1 SGHNT and CDR2 YYREEE (reference sequence). This CDR3 spans 14 amino acids. With V trimmed by 7 bases and J by 3 bases, 5 bases remained unmatched. The CDR3 reads CASGTGGDTGELFF. For the CDR3, the DNA is TGTGCCAGCGGGACGGGGGGGGACACCGGGGAGCTGTTTTTT.

The genes are TRBV7-3 and TRBJ1-3; maybe TRBD1 (6 bases). With 2 bases removed from V and 2 bases from J, the gap between germline ends came to 7 bases. CDR3 length: 14 amino acids. The germline CDR1 and CDR2 sequences are SGHTA and FQGTGA. The CDR3 DNA sequence: TGTGCCAGCAGCTTAGGGGGCCCTGGAAACACCATATATTTT. Translation gives CASSLGGPGNTIYF.

The chain has TRBV20-1 and TRBJ2-7, with TRBD1 matching over 9 bases. The CDR3 totals 13 residues. CDR1 DFQATT and CDR2 SNEGSKA come from the germline V gene (reference sequence). V shed 6 bases, J shed 2 bases, and the junction held 5 bases outside the gene matches. The DNA of the CDR3 is TGCAGTGCGAGTGGACAGGGGACCTACGAGCAGTACTTC. Translated: CSASGQGTYEQYF.

The chain recombines TRBV28 with TRBJ2-7; D possibly corresponds to TRBD1 (6 bases). Trimming removed 3 bases at V and 0 bases at J, with 9 bases between. Looked up from germline, CDR1 is MDHEN and CDR2 is SYDVKM. The CDR3 has 14 amino acids. The CDR3 nucleotides are TGTGCCAGCAGTTTGACAGGTTCCTCCTACGAGCAGTACGTC. It is translated as CASSLTGSSYEQYV.